The 14 T cell receptor beta chains below were found in one sample sequenced in a study of long-term antiretroviral therapy in people with HIV. The libraries were made with immunoSEQ v3.0 at survey level. Method: immunoSEQ multiplex PCR; TCRdb's copy keeps in-frame clones and lacks some. The table includes 39,000 or so clones, around 80% detected once. This sample comprised unsorted PBMCs, obtained 0.6 years after starting antiretroviral therapy. The source of these receptors is a man aged 18 to 29 with HIV.

V is TRBV15 and J is TRBJ2-5, with TRBD2 matching over 10 bases. Unmatched junction bases numbered 2, after V lost 1 base and J lost 0 bases. The germline V gene has CDR1 LNHNV and CDR2 YYDKDF (reference sequence). CDR3 length equals 16 residues. CDR3 sequence: CATSRGTSGYQETQYF. CDR3 DNA: TGTGCCACCAGCAGAGGGACTAGCGGATACCAAGAGACCCAGTACTTC.

The rearrangement joins TRBV5-1 to TRBJ2-5, with TRBD2 as a possible D gene (7 bases). Germline assignment: CDR1 SGHRS and CDR2 YFSETQ. The ends were cut back, 4 bases at V and 4 bases at J, with 20 bases in the middle. This CDR3 is built from 16 residues. The CDR3 reads CASSRTGGARVETQYF. Written as DNA, the CDR3 is TGCGCCAGCAGCCGGACTGGGGGGGCCAGGGTAGAGACCCAGTACTTC. The full variable domain, its missing parts supplied by reference TRBV5-1 and TRBJ2-5, is KAGVTQTPRYLIKTRGQQVTLSCSPISGHRSVSWYQQTPGQGLQFLFEYFSETQRNKGNFPGRFSGRQFSNSRSEMNVSTLELGDSALYLCASSRTGGARVETQYFGPGTRLLVL.

The rearrangement joins TRBV13 to TRBJ2-6; D is ambiguous. In germline, CDR1 is PRHDT, CDR2 FYEKMQ (reference sequence). Trimming stripped 5 bases from V and 1 base from J, with 15 bases between. This CDR3 contains 17 residues. The CDR3 DNA is TGTGCCAGCAGCACCGAGGCCCCCGGGTCTGGGGCCAACGTCCTGACTTTC. Its translation: CASSTEAPGSGANVLTF.

A few counts support this clone. The chain recombines TRBV29-1 with TRBJ2-7; unclear D gene. The CDR3 has 11 residues. Germline V gene sequence: CDR1 SQVTM, CDR2 ANQGSEA. This CDR3 is CRATANGEQYF. The CDR3 DNA reads TGCAGAGCCACAGCGAACGGCGAGCAGTACTTC.

V usage is TRBV7-2 and J usage is TRBJ2-5, with D possibly being TRBD1 (6 bases). This CDR3 spans 13 amino acids. Germline lookup yields CDR1 SGHTA and CDR2 FQGNSA. V was shortened by 4 bases and J by 4 bases, with 10 bases between the two germline ends. This CDR3 reads CASSSTTGETQYF. The CDR3, as DNA: TGTGCCAGCAGCTCGACGACAGGAGAGACCCAGTACTTC.

J is TRBJ2-1 and V is TRBV7-2, with D unresolved. CDR1 is SGHTA and CDR2 is FQGNSA in the germline V gene. This CDR3 is built from 14 residues. V was clipped by 1 base and J by 0 bases, with 4 bases between them. The CDR3 DNA sequence: TGTGCCAGCAGCTTAGTCAGCTCCTACAATGAGCAGTTCTTC. This sequence encodes CASSLVSSYNEQFF.

J is TRBJ2-5 and V is TRBV7-2, with 11 bases identical to TRBD2. V lost 1 base and J lost 3; bases outside the gene matches: 4. The CDR3 runs 16 residues. The germline CDR1 and CDR2 sequences are SGHTA and FQGNSA. This CDR3 reads CASSLGVGLAEETQYF. The DNA of the CDR3 is TGTGCCAGCAGCTTAGGAGTGGGACTAGCGGAAGAGACCCAGTACTTC.

The rearrangement uses TRBV7-2 and TRBJ2-3; D might be TRBD2 (6 bases). Germline CDR1 and CDR2: SGHTA and FQGNSA. CDR3 size: 15 residues. V dropped 1 base and J dropped 1 base, with 9 bases sitting between them. The CDR3 DNA sequence: TGTGCCAGCAGCTTAGTCGGGGGAGGCACAGATACGCAGTATTTT. This gives the protein CASSLVGGGTDTQYF.

In its sample, this clone was seen once. The V call is TRBV19, the J call TRBJ2-3, with 9 positions matching TRBD2. Per germline, CDR1 LNHDA and CDR2 SQIVND (reference sequence). The ends lost 4 bases at V and 3 bases at J; junction bases unmatched: 5. The CDR3 runs 15 residues. CDR3 sequence reads: CASSTLAGSTDTQYF. CDR3 nucleotides: TGTGCCAGTAGTACCCTAGCGGGAAGTACAGATACGCAGTATTTT.

The rearrangement joins TRBV20-1 to TRBJ1-1; D is undetermined. The germline V gene has CDR1 DFQATT and CDR2 SNEGSKA (reference sequence). The V and J ends lost 3 bases and 7 bases respectively, with 9 bases between them. The CDR3 sequence is 11 residues long. CDR3: CSARDDIEAFF. CDR3 nucleotides: TGCAGTGCTAGGGACGACATTGAAGCTTTCTTT.

The rearrangement uses TRBV5-1 and TRBJ2-2; 11 bases fit TRBD1. V shed 8 bases, J shed 4 bases, and the junction held 7 bases outside the gene matches. The germline V gene encodes CDR1 SGHRS and CDR2 YFSETQ. CDR3 length equals 15 residues. The CDR3 DNA sequence: TGCGCCAGTCACACCGGGACAGGGGGCACCGGGGAGCTGTTTTTT. Its protein product is CASHTGTGGTGELFF.

The V and J genes are TRBV18 and TRBJ1-3, with unresolved D. The V gene's germline CDR1 is KGHSH and CDR2 LQKENI. This CDR3 region has 17 residues. V dropped 3 bases and J dropped 0 bases, with 15 bases sitting between them. Here the CDR3 DNA reads TGTGCCAGCTCACCGAAGGAGGCAGGCCACTCTGGAAACACCATATATTTT. This gives the protein CASSPKEAGHSGNTIYF.

The V gene is TRBV7-8, the J gene TRBJ1-4; the D gene is possibly TRBD1 (6 bases). Trimming took 5 bases from V and 7 from J, leaving 11 bases between them. This CDR3 has 13 amino acids. The germline gives CDR1 SGHVS, CDR2 FQNEAQ. The CDR3 coding sequence is TGTGCCAGCAGCCCCGGGGGCGGTGAAAAACTGTTTTTT. Its translation is CASSPGGGEKLFF. Looking up the rest from reference TRBV7-8 and TRBJ1-4 gives the full variable domain: GAGVSQSPRYKVAKRGQDVALRCDPISGHVSLFWYQQALGQGPEFLTYFQNEAQLDKSGLPSDRFFAERPEGSVSTLKIQRTQQEDSAVYLCASSPGGGEKLFFGSGTQLSVL.

This clone turned up a few times. This chain links TRBV19 with TRBJ2-5; 11 nucleotides line up with TRBD1. The CDR3 spans 15 residues. The trim removed 3 bases at V and 6 bases at J, leaving 6 bases unmatched. Germline CDR1 LNHDA, CDR2 SQIVND (reference sequence). The CDR3 DNA reads TGTGCCAGTAGTATGACCGGGACAGGGGGGAAGACCCAGTACTTC. It encodes CASSMTGTGGKTQYF.